This note documents a single TCR beta chain sequence. Its antigen is still unknown. Likely a read error: the CDR3 ends without its conserved phenylalanine or tryptophan. Germline V gene lookup returns CDR1 SGDLS and CDR2 YYNGEE. CDR3 length equals 13 residues. With 6 bases clipped from V and 6 bases from J, the junction kept 5 bases outside the gene matches. Individual cDNA molecules each received unique molecular identifiers attached to them. MiXCR, run by TCRdb on the 5' RACE reads, gives a single entry per CDR3 protein. This table holds some 88,000 distinct CDR3 sequences, 15% to 20% found once. The data originate from a study of early T cells in non-severe SARS-CoV-2 infection. For the study at large: Unsorted whole blood bulk RNA was sequenced, with unpaired chains.

Study results and limitations: Clonotype matching in VDJdb favored anti-spike CD8 responses and did not capture private and CD4 specificities.

This chain links TRBV9 with TRBJ2-3; 9 bases align to TRBD1. The receptor was derived from an adult who was a healthcare worker with PCR-confirmed SARS-CoV-2 infection or an uninfected control (not recorded which). The sequencing used whole blood, collected at baseline. The CDR3: CASTGQGLDTQYY. The CDR3 DNA reads TGTGCCAGCACCGGACAGGGGCTGGATACGCAGTATTAT.